Described below is a single TCR beta chain sequence and its context. What it binds is not known. A multiplex PCR was run with 60 Vbeta primers and 13 Jbeta primers. Data came from immunoSEQ multiplex PCR; TCRdb stores just in-frame clones and leaves some out. The sample lists fewer than 200,000 clones, 60% to 80% occurring once. The sample is drawn from a study of cytomegalovirus exposure and HLA in healthy donors. In the study overall: HLA-typed donors were the source of 80 million to 90 million unique TCRs, which an early data release held. Whole-study results and caveats: Later genetic work tied a missense DCLRE1C variant to beta-chain V and J trimming.

This sequence originates from a man aged 30-40 years in good health and CMV-seropositive. The sequenced sample consisted of PBMCs.

In DNA form, the CDR3 reads TGTGCCAGTAGGCCAGGGGGCGCCTACAATGAGCAGTTCTTC. Translating gives CASRPGGAYNEQFF. This chain joins TRBV19 and TRBJ2-1; 8 bases align to TRBD1. This CDR3 spans 14 amino acids. J was trimmed by 2 bases and V by 6 bases; bases with no gene match: 3. The germline gives CDR1 LNHDA, CDR2 SQIVND (reference sequence).